The rows below give T cell receptor beta chains drawn from one sample of a study of blood T cell repertoires in COVID-19. The table came from immunoSEQ multiplex PCR; TCRdb's copy has only in-frame clones and leaves some out. This table holds just over 300,000 clones, about nine tenths found once. Sequenced input: PBMCs or T cells enriched from blood (not recorded which). The receptors were gathered from a man in his thirties or forties who had recovered from COVID-19. The CDR3 runs from the conserved cysteine through the conserved F or W. The order of the fields is D gene, CDR3 length, clone size, J gene, V gene, CDR3 protein, CDR3 DNA. D genes are given only for firm matches. Only part of the rows carry a size: once, few, many, or a class if the clone is expanded.

>TRBD1|14|-|TRBJ1-5|TRBV30
CASSTGGSNQPQHF
TGTGCCTCATCGACAGGGGGAAGCAATCAGCCCCAGCATTTT
>TRBD2|15|-|TRBJ2-5|TRBV28
CASRTRLAGIETQYF
TGTGCCAGCAGGACCAGACTAGCGGGCATCGAGACCCAGTACTTC
>-|16|few|TRBJ1-3|TRBV3-1/TRBV3-2
CASSQDLGGSGNTIYF
TGTGCCAGCAGCCAAGATCTAGGGGGCTCTGGAAACACCATATATTTT
>TRBD2|22|-|TRBJ2-1|TRBV19
CASRRGRAGPHSGGAGSNEQFF
TGTGCCAGTAGGAGGGGCCGGGCCGGGCCACATAGCGGGGGGGCCGGGAGCAATGAGCAGTTCTTC
>TRBD1|15|-|TRBJ2-7|TRBV18
CASSPPGQGPYEQYF
TGTGCCAGCTCACCTCCGGGACAGGGACCCTACGAGCAGTACTTC
>TRBD1|12|-|TRBJ1-1|TRBV9
CASSLHRGDPFF
TGTGCCAGCAGCCTACACAGGGGGGATCCTTTCTTT
>-|17|-|TRBJ1-5|TRBV28
CASREPGGALGNQPQHF
TGTGCCAGCCGAGAGCCCGGGGGGGCATTAGGCAATCAGCCCCAGCATTTT
>TRBD1|13|-|TRBJ1-2|TRBV18
CASSDQGAEGYTF
TGTGCCAGCTCGGATCAGGGGGCGGAAGGCTACACCTTC
>TRBD2|21|-|TRBJ2-7|TRBV27
CASSLALYPGRTSGLSYEQYF
TGTGCCAGCAGTCTGGCGCTCTACCCAGGGAGGACTAGCGGGCTCTCCTACGAGCAGTACTTC
>TRBD1|17|-|TRBJ2-5|TRBV12-5
CASGLGLRTGGQETQYF
TGTGCTAGTGGTTTGGGCCTTCGGACAGGGGGCCAAGAGACCCAGTACTTC
>TRBD1|16|-|TRBJ1-2|TRBV6-1
CASSEGNRGPPYGYTF
TGTGCCAGCAGTGAGGGAAACAGGGGGCCTCCTTATGGCTACACCTTC
>-|14|-|TRBJ1-4|TRBV4-1
CASSLQQTNEKLFF
TGCGCCAGCAGCCTCCAACAGACTAATGAAAAACTGTTTTTT
>-|13|-|TRBJ2-2|TRBV10-2
CASRKGGTGELFF
TGCGCCAGCAGGAAAGGAGGCACCGGGGAGCTGTTTTTT
>TRBD2|16|-|TRBJ2-5|TRBV19
CASSSHTSGVRGTQYF
TGTGCCAGTAGTTCTCACACAAGCGGGGTGCGGGGGACCCAGTACTTC
>-|12|once|TRBJ2-7|TRBV5-5
CASSLGGHEQYF
TGTGCCAGCAGCTTGGGGGGCCACGAGCAGTACTTC
>-|15|-|TRBJ2-7|TRBV7-2
CASNYKPGGPYEQYF
TGTGCCAGCAACTATAAGCCCGGGGGACCCTACGAGCAGTACTTC
>TRBD2|16|few|TRBJ2-7|TRBV7-9
CASSGRTGRAFYEQYF
TGTGCCAGCAGCGGACGGACGGGGAGGGCATTCTACGAGCAGTACTTC
>-|16|-|TRBJ2-6|TRBV28
CASSLRGGSGANVLTF
TGTGCCAGCAGTTTAAGAGGGGGCTCTGGGGCCAACGTCCTGACTTTC
>-|13|-|TRBJ1-2|TRBV7-9
CASSPHGGYGYTF
TGTGCCAGCAGCCCCCACGGGGGCTATGGCTACACCTTC
>-|17|-|TRBJ2-6|TRBV4-1
CASSQLSGLTGANVLTF
TGCGCCAGCAGCCAACTATCAGGGTTAACTGGGGCCAACGTCCTGACTTTC
>-|16|-|TRBJ1-6|TRBV27
CASSLVGGLGNSPLHF
TGTGCCAGCAGTTTAGTTGGAGGACTGGGAAATTCACCCCTCCACTTT
>TRBD1|14|-|TRBJ1-6|TRBV30
CAWNQDRGGSPLHF
TGTGCCTGGAACCAGGACAGGGGGGGTTCACCCCTCCACTTT
>-|14|-|TRBJ1-1|TRBV10-1
CASSIQQGSTEAFF
TGCGCCAGCAGCATCCAACAGGGCTCCACTGAAGCTTTCTTT
>-|17|-|TRBJ2-2|TRBV7-6
CASSLAPWRGSGGELFF
TGTGCCAGCAGCTTAGCGCCATGGCGCGGGTCCGGCGGGGAGCTGTTTTTT
>-|15|once|TRBJ1-2|TRBV4-1
CASSQANGLFYGYTF
TGCGCCAGCAGCCAAGCCAACGGACTCTTCTATGGCTACACCTTC
>-|13|-|TRBJ2-7|TRBV3-1/TRBV3-2
CASSPGLGYEQYF
TGTGCCAGCAGCCCGGGACTGGGCTACGAGCAGTACTTC
>TRBD1|14|-|TRBJ1-6|TRBV3-1/TRBV3-2
CASTPGQGGSPLHF
TGTGCCAGCACCCCGGGACAGGGTGGATCACCCCTCCACTTT
>TRBD1|17|-|TRBJ2-2|TRBV12-5
CASGSGTGGLAAGELFF
TGTGCTAGTGGTTCGGGGACAGGGGGTCTGGCAGCCGGGGAGCTGTTTTTT
>-|14|few|TRBJ1-6|TRBV3-1/TRBV3-2
CASSLREAQIPLHF
TGTGCCAGCAGCCTAAGGGAGGCCCAGATACCCCTCCACTTT
>-|15|-|TRBJ2-5|TRBV28
CASSFKGAFQETQYF
TGTGCCAGCAGTTTTAAAGGGGCATTCCAAGAGACCCAGTACTTC
>-|17|-|TRBJ1-3|TRBV7-2
CASSHVVGRPGGNTIYF
TGTGCCAGCAGCCACGTCGTCGGGCGTCCGGGAGGAAACACCATATATTTT
>TRBD1|15|-|TRBJ2-1|TRBV5-4
CASRPDRGRYNEQFF
TGTGCCAGCAGACCGGACAGGGGGCGCTACAATGAGCAGTTCTTC
>TRBD2|17|-|TRBJ2-2|TRBV9
CASSEVGAGGYTGELFF
TGTGCCAGCAGCGAGGTTGGAGCGGGAGGATACACCGGGGAGCTGTTTTTT
>TRBD1|15|few|TRBJ1-6|TRBV10-3
CAIRATDRVYSPLHF
TGTGCCATCAGAGCTACAGACAGGGTTTATTCACCCCTCCACTTT
>-|15|-|TRBJ1-4|TRBV7-9
CASSLGTGINEKLFF
TGTGCCAGCAGCTTGGGTACGGGGATAAATGAAAAACTGTTTTTT
>TRBD1|17|-|TRBJ1-2|TRBV7-2
CASSYDTGDSFSYGYTF
TGTGCCAGCAGCTACGACACAGGGGACTCCTTTTCCTATGGCTACACCTTC
>TRBD2|14|-|TRBJ2-5|TRBV30
CAWSVGSGVETQYF
TGTGCCTGGAGTGTGGGTAGCGGGGTCGAGACCCAGTACTTC
>-|13|-|TRBJ2-7|TRBV7-9
CASSHYISYEQYF
TGTGCCAGCAGCCATTACATCTCCTACGAGCAGTACTTC
>TRBD2|17|-|TRBJ2-7|TRBV5-1
CASSLVLLAGGPHEQYF
TGCGCCAGCAGCTTGGTACTCTTAGCGGGGGGCCCCCACGAGCAGTACTTC
>-|13|-|TRBJ2-1|TRBV5-1
CASSAAGYNEQFF
TGCGCCAGCTCGGCGGCGGGCTACAATGAGCAGTTCTTC
>TRBD1|16|-|TRBJ1-6|TRBV18
CASSRAGTGGNSPLHF
TGTGCCAGCTCACGAGCCGGGACAGGGGGTAATTCACCCCTCCACTTT
>-|12|-|TRBJ1-2|TRBV19
CASSLVPNGYTF
TGTGCCAGTAGCTTAGTTCCGAATGGCTACACCTTC
>-|11|-|TRBJ2-7|TRBV30
CAWSIRGEQYF
TGTGCCTGGAGTATCAGGGGCGAGCAGTACTTC
>TRBD2|17|few|TRBJ2-7|TRBV3-1/TRBV3-2
CASSHQTLAGPSYEQYF
TGTGCCAGCAGCCACCAGACTCTAGCGGGACCTTCCTACGAGCAGTACTTC
>TRBD2|13|-|TRBJ2-7|TRBV30
CAWTSGRAYEQYF
TGTGCCTGGACCAGCGGGAGGGCCTACGAGCAGTACTTC
>-|13|-|TRBJ1-1|TRBV27
CASSLQDYTEAFF
TGTGCCAGCAGTTTACAGGACTACACTGAAGCTTTCTTT
>-|15|-|TRBJ1-4|TRBV5-1
CASSLGTRVGEKLFF
TGCGCCAGCAGCTTGGGTACGAGGGTTGGGGAAAAACTGTTTTTT
>-|15|-|TRBJ1-4|TRBV19
CASSIDGATNEKLFF
TGTGCCAGTAGTATAGACGGAGCAACTAATGAAAAACTGTTTTTT
>TRBD1|12|-|TRBJ2-7|TRBV7-9
CASSLGGQRQYF
TGTGCCAGCAGCTTAGGGGGACAGCGGCAGTACTTC
>-|16|-|TRBJ1-1|TRBV5-6
CASSSYDRPMNTEAFF
TGTGCCAGCAGCTCCTACGACAGACCTATGAACACTGAAGCTTTCTTT
>-|15|-|TRBJ1-4|TRBV5-1
CASSLGAGPGEKLFF
TGCGCCAGCAGCTTGGGGGCAGGTCCGGGGGAAAAACTGTTTTTT